Listed below are T cell receptor beta chains from one sample, sequenced in a study of blood T cell repertoires in COVID-19. Generated by immunoSEQ multiplex PCR, the TCRdb table keeps only in-frame clones and is missing some. The sample includes about 23,000 clones, 70% to 90% of them seen just once. The sequenced sample consisted of peripheral blood. These TCRs come from a woman of 80 years or more with acute or convalescent COVID-19. Both conserved end residues are part of each CDR3. The D gene is left open where the match is weak. A clone size is listed for some rows: how often the clone was seen (once, few, many), or a class if it is expanded.

TRBV6-5	once	TRBD1	TRBJ2-7	TGTGCCAGCAGTTCATCGGACAGGGGGCTGTACGAGCAGTACTTC	CASSSSDRGLYEQYF
TRBV6-5	-	-	TRBJ1-2	TGTGCCAGCAGCCTTGAAGAAGGGGTCTATGGCTACACCTTC	CASSLEEGVYGYTF
TRBV6-6	-	TRBD2	TRBJ2-3	TGTGCCAGCATCGACGGGACTAGCGGAGCAGATACGCAGTATTTT	CASIDGTSGADTQYF
TRBV9	-	TRBD1	TRBJ1-2	TGTGCCAGCAGCGAAATACGACAGGGGAAATATGGCTACACCTTC	CASSEIRQGKYGYTF
TRBV18	-	-	TRBJ1-1	TGTGCCGGACAACAGGGCGAGAACACTGAAGCTTTCTTT	CAGQQGENTEAFF
TRBV5-4	-	TRBD2	TRBJ2-2	TGTGCCAGCAGCTTACCCAGCGGGACCGCGAACACCGGGGAGCTGTTTTTT	CASSLPSGTANTGELFF
TRBV5-4	-	-	TRBJ2-7	TGTGCCAGCAGCGAAAGTTTAACAGGCTACGAGCAGTACTTC	CASSESLTGYEQYF
TRBV7-2	-	TRBD2	TRBJ2-7	TGTGCCAGCAGCTTAGTGGGACTAGCGGGGGGGGTGTCCTACGAGCAGTACTTC	CASSLVGLAGGVSYEQYF
TRBV2	-	TRBD1	TRBJ2-6	TGTGCCAGCAGTCTACAGGGGGCGCTAAAGTCTGGGGCCAACGTCCTGACTTTC	CASSLQGALKSGANVLTF
TRBV7-9	-	-	TRBJ1-6	TGTGCCAGCAGCTTAGAGGAGAAAGCACCCCTCCACTTT	CASSLEEKAPLHF
TRBV27	-	TRBD1	TRBJ1-6	TGTGCCAGCAGTTCAGACAGGGGGACGGTGACGAGGTCACCCCTCCACTTT	CASSSDRGTVTRSPLHF
TRBV5-4	few	-	TRBJ1-4	TGTGCCAGCACCAACGACAGAAGTAATGAAAAACTGTTTTTT	CASTNDRSNEKLFF
TRBV27	-	-	TRBJ1-5	TGTGCCAGCAGTTGGGGGGTTGGGGGCAATCAGCCCCAGCATTTT	CASSWGVGGNQPQHF
TRBV6-1	-	TRBD1	TRBJ1-6	TGTGCCAGCAGTGGACAGGGGAACTCCTATAATTCACCCCTCCACTTT	CASSGQGNSYNSPLHF
TRBV19	-	TRBD2	TRBJ2-4	TGTGCCAGTAGTATGGCTAGCGGGGGTCGCAAAAACATTCAGTACTTC	CASSMASGGRKNIQYF
TRBV30	-	-	TRBJ1-4	TGTGCCTGGAGTTTCGGGATGGGAGCAACTAATGAAAAACTGTTTTTT	CAWSFGMGATNEKLFF
TRBV19	-	-	TRBJ2-7	TGTGCCAGTAGTATAGATCCGGGGATTGAGCAGTACTTC	CASSIDPGIEQYF
TRBV5-4	-	TRBD2	TRBJ2-7	TGTGCCAGCAGCTTCGGGGGGGCTCGAAACGAGCAGTACTTC	CASSFGGARNEQYF